This TCR beta chain was sequenced in a study of blood T cell repertoires in COVID-19. Overall study: Sample material is recorded as cDNA or gDNA derived from T cells, B-cell-depleted T cells, or PBMCs.

A note on this clone: The same CDR3 also results from other DNA sequences found in this sample.

Assay used: immunoSEQ multiplex PCR; TCRdb lists only in-frame clones, some missing. The sample has about 140,000 clones, 70% to 90% seen once. The CDR3 runs to 11 residues. Trimming took 3 bases from V and 5 from J, leaving 3 bases between them. Those who participated ranged in age from roughly 18 to 90 years and resided in about two dozen US areas. The gene calls are TRBV12-3 or TRBV12-4 and TRBJ2-3, with D hard to call. Sequenced: PBMCs or T cells enriched from blood (not recorded which). The receptor was derived from a woman aged 40 to 50 who had recovered from COVID-19. The CDR3 nucleotides are TGTGCCAGCAGTTTTCGAGATACGCAGTATTTT. Translating gives CASSFRDTQYF.